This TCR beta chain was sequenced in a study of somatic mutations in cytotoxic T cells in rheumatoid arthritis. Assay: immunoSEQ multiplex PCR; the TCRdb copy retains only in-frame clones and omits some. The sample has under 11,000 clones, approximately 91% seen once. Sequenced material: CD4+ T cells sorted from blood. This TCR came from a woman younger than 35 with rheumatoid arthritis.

CDR3 DNA: TGTGCCAGCTCAGTGGACCAGGGGGCCTACGAGCAGTACTTC. It codes for CASSVDQGAYEQYF. This sequence joins TRBV18 and TRBJ2-7; 7 bases map to TRBD1. Germline assignment: CDR1 KGHSH and CDR2 LQKENI. The CDR3 contains 14 residues. J gave up 2 bases and V 5 bases, and 6 bases lay outside the gene matches.